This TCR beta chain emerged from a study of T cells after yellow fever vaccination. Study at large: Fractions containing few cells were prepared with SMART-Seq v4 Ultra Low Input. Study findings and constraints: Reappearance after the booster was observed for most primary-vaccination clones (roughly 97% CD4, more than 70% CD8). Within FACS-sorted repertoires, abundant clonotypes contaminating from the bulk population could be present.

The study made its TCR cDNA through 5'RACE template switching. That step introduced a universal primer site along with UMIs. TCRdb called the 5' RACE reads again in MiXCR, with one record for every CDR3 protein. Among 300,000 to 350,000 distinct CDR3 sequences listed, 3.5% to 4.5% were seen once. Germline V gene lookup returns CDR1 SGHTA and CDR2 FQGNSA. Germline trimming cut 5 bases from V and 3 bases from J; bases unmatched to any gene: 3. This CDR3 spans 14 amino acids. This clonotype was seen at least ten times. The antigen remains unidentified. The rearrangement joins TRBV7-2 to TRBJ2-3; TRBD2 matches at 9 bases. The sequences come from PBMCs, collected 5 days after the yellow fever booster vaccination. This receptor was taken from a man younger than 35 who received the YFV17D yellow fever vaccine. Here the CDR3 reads CASSPGLATDTQYF. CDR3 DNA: TGTGCCAGCAGCCCGGGACTAGCAACAGATACGCAGTATTTT.